The clone carrying this TCR beta chain has a single count. Germline CDR1 reads PRHDT; CDR2 reads FYEKMQ (reference sequence). V was trimmed by 1 base and J by 9 bases, leaving 4 bases between them. CDR3 length: 11 amino acids. RNA totalling roughly 0.45 to 1 ug underwent reverse transcription with random hexamers. TCRdb reprocessed the immunoSEQ multiplex PCR reads with MiXCR, giving one entry per CDR3 protein. The table shows 120,000 to 150,000 distinct CDR3 sequences, with about 94% occurring only once. This entry is derived from a study of CD8 T cells in Susac syndrome. Study background: Patients with Susac syndrome were therapy-naive, taking corticosteroids, with some also receiving intravenous immunoglobulin, or taking intravenous immunoglobulin alone at the time their blood was drawn.

The V and J genes are TRBV13 and TRBJ2-1; no clear D gene. This clonotype originated in a human donor with Susac syndrome. The sample taken for sequencing was CD4+ T cells from PBMCs. CDR3 amino acids: CASSLAVEQFF. In DNA form, the CDR3 reads TGTGCCAGCAGCTTAGCTGTTGAGCAGTTCTTC.